These 8 T cell receptor beta chains share one sample of origin, sequenced in a study of T cell responses to AZD1222 COVID-19 vaccine. Sequencing was performed with immunoSEQ multiplex PCR; in TCRdb, only in-frame clones are kept and a portion is missing. In the table there are about 120,000 clones, 92% of which are singletons. The material sequenced was peripheral blood, taken 28 days after the second AZD1222 dose. The origin of the receptors is an adult who received the AZD1222 COVID-19 vaccine.

The chain links TRBV2 to TRBJ1-4; 8 bases fit TRBD1. CDR3 size: 14 residues. V shed 9 bases, J shed 8 bases, and the junction held 11 bases outside the gene matches. The germline V gene has CDR1 SNHLY and CDR2 FYNNEI. DNA of the CDR3: TGTGCCAGTCGGCGAGGACAGGGTGAGGAAAAACTGTTTTTT. Its protein is CASRRGQGEEKLFF.

This chain links TRBV4-1 with TRBJ2-2, with a weak D call TRBD2 (5 bases). Trimming pared 3 bases from V and 6 bases from J, leaving 17 bases between. CDR3 size: 16 residues. The germline V gene encodes CDR1 MGHRA and CDR2 YSYEKL. The CDR3 spells CASSHFVRGRSGELFF. The CDR3, as DNA: TGCGCCAGCAGCCATTTCGTTCGGGGTCGGTCCGGGGAGCTGTTTTTT.

The V call is TRBV5-6, the J call TRBJ1-2; no firm D call. V lost 2 bases and J lost 2, with 10 bases in between. The germline V gene encodes CDR1 SGHDT and CDR2 YYEEEE. The CDR3 is 14 amino acids. The CDR3 region is CASSLGRVNYGYTF. CDR3 coding DNA: TGTGCCAGCAGCTTAGGACGGGTAAACTATGGCTACACCTTC.

The rearrangement links TRBV11-1 to TRBJ2-5; possibly TRBD2 for D (6 bases). Germline V gene sequence: CDR1 SGHAT, CDR2 FQDESV (reference sequence). This CDR3 has 15 amino acids. V was shortened by 5 bases and J by 5 bases, with 18 bases between the two germline ends. CDR3 in DNA: TGTGCCAGCAGCCCCCGACTAGGGACGCGGGAGACCCAGTACTTC. It codes for CASSPRLGTRETQYF.

The genes are TRBV30 and TRBJ2-3; tentatively, D is TRBD1 (6 bases). The V gene's germline CDR1 is GTSNPN and CDR2 SVGIG (reference sequence). V was pared by 4 bases and J by 5 bases, with 13 bases between. The CDR3 totals 13 residues. The CDR3 is CAWKVQGRDTQYF. The CDR3 DNA reads TGTGCCTGGAAAGTGCAGGGGCGAGATACGCAGTATTTT.

This clone was seen just once. This chain links TRBV12-5 with TRBJ2-3, with a tentative D call TRBD2 (6 bases). The length of the CDR3 is 13 residues. Per the germline V gene, CDR1 is LGHNT and CDR2 is FRNRAP. The V end lost 3 bases, the J end lost 5 bases, and 9 bases lay between the germline ends. The CDR3 nucleotides read TGTGCTAGTGGTTTCCAGGGAGGAGATACGCAGTATTTT. Translated, it gives CASGFQGGDTQYF.

J is TRBJ1-4 and V is TRBV27; 9 nucleotides align to TRBD1. V shed 5 bases, J shed 6 bases, and the junction held 7 bases outside the gene matches. This CDR3 has 15 residues. Germline assignment: CDR1 MNHEY and CDR2 SMNVEV (reference sequence). The CDR3 here is CASSVLRDRDEKLFF. The CDR3 coding sequence is TGTGCCAGCAGTGTCCTCCGGGACAGGGATGAAAAACTGTTTTTT.

This sequence joins TRBV18 and TRBJ1-1; 7 bases are a match to TRBD1. V was clipped by 8 bases and J by 1 base; unmatched bases: 4. The germline V gene encodes CDR1 KGHSH and CDR2 LQKENI. The length of the CDR3 is 13 residues. The chain's CDR3 is CASQQGRNTEAFF. The CDR3, as DNA: TGTGCCAGCCAACAGGGGAGGAACACTGAAGCTTTCTTT.